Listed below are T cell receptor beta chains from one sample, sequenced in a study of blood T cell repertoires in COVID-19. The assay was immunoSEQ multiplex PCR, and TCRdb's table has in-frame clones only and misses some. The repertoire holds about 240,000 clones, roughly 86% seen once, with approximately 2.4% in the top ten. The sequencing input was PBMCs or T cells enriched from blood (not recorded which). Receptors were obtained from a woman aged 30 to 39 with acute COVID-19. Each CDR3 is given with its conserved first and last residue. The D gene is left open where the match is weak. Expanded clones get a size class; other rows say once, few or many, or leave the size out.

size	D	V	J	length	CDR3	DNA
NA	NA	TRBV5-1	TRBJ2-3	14	CASSPSGSTDTQYF	TGCGCCAGCAGCCCAAGCGGGTCGACAGATACGCAGTATTTT
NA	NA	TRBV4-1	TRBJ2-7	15	CASSQTGTSAYEQYF	TGCGCCAGCAGCCAAACCGGGACTTCTGCCTACGAGCAGTACTTC
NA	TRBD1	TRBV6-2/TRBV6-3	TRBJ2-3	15	CASSSGQDNTDTQYF	TGTGCCAGCAGTTCGGGACAGGACAACACAGATACGCAGTATTTT
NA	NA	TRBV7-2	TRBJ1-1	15	CASSLMSEPNTEAFF	TGTGCCAGCAGCTTAATGTCAGAACCGAACACTGAAGCTTTCTTT
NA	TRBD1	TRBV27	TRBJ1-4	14	CASSMDRGSEKLFF	TGTGCCAGCAGTATGGACAGGGGAAGTGAAAAACTGTTTTTT
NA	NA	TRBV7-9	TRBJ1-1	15	CASSPSGKTNTEAFF	TGTGCCAGCAGCCCTTCAGGGAAGACGAACACTGAAGCTTTCTTT
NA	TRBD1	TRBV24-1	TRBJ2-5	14	CATSDTDRVGVQYF	TGTGCCACCAGTGATACGGACAGGGTCGGGGTTCAGTACTTC
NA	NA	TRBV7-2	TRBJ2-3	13	CASGSFYTDTQYF	TGTGCCAGCGGGAGCTTCTACACAGATACGCAGTATTTT
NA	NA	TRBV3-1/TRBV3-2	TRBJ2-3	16	CASSSLGDTWTDTQYF	TGTGCCAGCAGCTCTTTAGGGGACACTTGGACAGATACGCAGTATTTT
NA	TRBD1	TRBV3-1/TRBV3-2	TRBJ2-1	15	CASRPNRGRVAEQFF	TGTGCCAGCAGGCCAAACAGGGGGCGAGTGGCTGAGCAGTTCTTC
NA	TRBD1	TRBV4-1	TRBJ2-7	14	CASSPTGSSYEQYF	TGCGCCAGCAGCCCGACAGGGAGCTCCTACGAGCAGTACTTC
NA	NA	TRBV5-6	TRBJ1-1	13	CASSLQELGEAFF	TGTGCCAGCAGCTTGCAGGAATTGGGTGAAGCTTTCTTT
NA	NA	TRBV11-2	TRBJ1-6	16	CASSHALASYNSPLHF	TGTGCCAGCAGCCACGCTTTGGCATCCTATAATTCACCCCTCCACTTT
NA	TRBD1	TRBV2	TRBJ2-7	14	CASGGQGSGYEQYF	TGTGCCAGCGGCGGACAGGGGAGCGGGTACGAGCAGTACTTC
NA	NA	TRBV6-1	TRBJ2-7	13	CASSEPSSYEQYF	TGTGCCAGCAGTGAACCCAGCTCCTACGAGCAGTACTTC
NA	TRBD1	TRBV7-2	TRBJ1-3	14	CASSSGGSGNTIYF	TGTGCCAGCAGCTCAGGGGGCTCTGGAAACACCATATATTTT
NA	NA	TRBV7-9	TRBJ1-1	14	CASSLDILNTEAFF	TGTGCCAGCAGCTTAGATATCCTGAACACTGAAGCTTTCTTT
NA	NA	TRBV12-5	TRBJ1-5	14	CASGLVGGNQPQHF	TGTGCTAGTGGTTTGGTCGGGGGGAATCAGCCCCAGCATTTT
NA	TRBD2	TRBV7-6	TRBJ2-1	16	CASSLGVAGGYNEQFF	TGTGCCAGCAGCTTAGGTGTAGCGGGGGGGTACAATGAGCAGTTCTTC
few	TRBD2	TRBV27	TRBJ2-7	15	CASSLISGELYEQYF	TGTGCCAGCAGTTTAATTAGCGGGGAACTCTACGAGCAGTACTTC
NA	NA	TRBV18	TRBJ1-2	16	CASSPASVSGAYGYTF	TGTGCCAGCTCACCGGCAAGCGTTTCAGGGGCCTATGGCTACACCTTC
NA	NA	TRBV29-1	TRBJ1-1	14	CSVEKQGGGTEAFF	TGCAGCGTTGAAAAACAGGGTGGGGGCACTGAAGCTTTCTTT
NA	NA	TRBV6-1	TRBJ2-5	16	CASSERLAGNTKTQYF	TGTGCCAGCAGTGAACGATTGGCAGGGAATACAAAGACCCAGTACTTC
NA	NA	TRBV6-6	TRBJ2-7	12	CASRPYSYEQYF	TGTGCCAGCAGGCCCTACAGCTACGAGCAGTACTTC
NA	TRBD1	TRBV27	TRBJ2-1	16	CASSSPGQGFYNEQFF	TGTGCCAGCAGTTCCCCGGGACAGGGTTTCTACAATGAGCAGTTCTTC
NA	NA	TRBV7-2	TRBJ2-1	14	CASSPPEAVGEQFF	TGTGCCAGCAGCCCCCCCGAGGCGGTCGGAGAGCAGTTCTTC
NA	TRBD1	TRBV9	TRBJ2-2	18	CASSTRRGQGWESGELFF	TGTGCCAGCAGTACGAGGCGGGGACAGGGATGGGAGTCCGGGGAGCTGTTTTTT
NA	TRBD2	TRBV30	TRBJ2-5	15	CAWSEGLAGGLGQYF	TGTGCCTGGAGTGAGGGACTAGCGGGGGGCCTAGGCCAGTACTTC
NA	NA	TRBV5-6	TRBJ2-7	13	CASSLGQSYEQYF	TGTGCCAGCAGCTTGGGGCAGTCCTACGAGCAGTACTTC
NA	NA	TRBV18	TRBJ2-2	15	CASSPEGRRTGELFF	TGTGCCAGCTCCCCGGAGGGCAGGAGGACCGGGGAGCTGTTTTTT
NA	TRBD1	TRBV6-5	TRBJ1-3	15	CASSYSGTGGNTIYF	TGTGCCAGCAGTTACTCGGGGACAGGCGGAAACACCATATATTTT
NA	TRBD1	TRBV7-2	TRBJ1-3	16	CASSLHLQGAGNTIYF	TGTGCCAGCAGCCTTCACCTACAGGGGGCTGGAAACACCATATATTTT
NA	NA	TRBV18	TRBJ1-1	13	CASSPPGITEAFF	TGTGCCAGCTCACCACCCGGGATCACTGAAGCTTTCTTT
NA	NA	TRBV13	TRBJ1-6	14	CASSPRPLSPPLHF	TGTGCCAGCAGCCCACGACCACTAAGTCCCCCCCTCCACTTT
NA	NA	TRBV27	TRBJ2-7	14	CASSFGGSLVEQYF	TGTGCCAGCAGTTTTGGGGGGAGCTTGGTTGAGCAGTACTTC
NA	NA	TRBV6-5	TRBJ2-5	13	CASSRIVQETQYF	TGTGCCAGCAGTCGCATAGTACAAGAGACCCAGTACTTC
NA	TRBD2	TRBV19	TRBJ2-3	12	CASRWGGDTQYF	TGTGCCAGTAGGTGGGGGGGAGATACGCAGTATTTT
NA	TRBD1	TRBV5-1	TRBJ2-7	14	CASSLGTGEYEQYF	TGCGCCAGCAGCTTGGGGACAGGGGAGTACGAGCAGTACTTC
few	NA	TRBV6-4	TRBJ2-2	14	CASTPKPDSGELFF	TGTGCCAGCACCCCAAAGCCCGACAGCGGGGAGCTGTTTTTT
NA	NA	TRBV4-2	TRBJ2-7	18	CASSQVPRGTEWVYEQYF	TGTGCCAGCAGCCAAGTCCCCCGCGGGACCGAGTGGGTGTACGAGCAGTACTTC
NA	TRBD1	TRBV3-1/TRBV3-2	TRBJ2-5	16	CASSQPGQYVQETQYF	TGTGCCAGCAGCCAACCGGGACAGTACGTCCAAGAGACCCAGTACTTC
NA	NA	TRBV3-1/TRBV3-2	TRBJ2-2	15	CASSPLRELSGELFF	TGTGCCAGCAGCCCACTTCGGGAATTAAGCGGGGAGCTGTTTTTT
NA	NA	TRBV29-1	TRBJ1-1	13	CSVAGVRNTEAFF	TGCAGCGTTGCGGGGGTTAGGAACACTGAAGCTTTCTTT
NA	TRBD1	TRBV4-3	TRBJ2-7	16	CASSQGLTGEPYEQYF	TGCGCCAGCAGCCAAGGGCTGACAGGGGAACCCTACGAGCAGTACTTC
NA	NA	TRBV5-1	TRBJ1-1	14	CATRTGTTNTEAFF	TGCGCCACTAGAACCGGGACAACGAACACTGAAGCTTTCTTT
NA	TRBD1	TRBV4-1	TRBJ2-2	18	CASSPVVGTGGDTGELFF	TGCGCCAGCAGCCCCGTAGTCGGGACAGGGGGTGACACCGGGGAGCTGTTTTTT
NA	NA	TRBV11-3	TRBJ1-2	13	CASSLGIGGGYTF	TGTGCCAGCAGCTTAGGCATCGGAGGAGGCTACACCTTC
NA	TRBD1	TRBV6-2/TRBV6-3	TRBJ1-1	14	CASSLKGTGIEAFF	TGTGCCAGCAGTCTCAAGGGGACAGGCATTGAAGCTTTCTTT
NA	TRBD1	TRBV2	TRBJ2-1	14	CASSPDRGTGLWFF	TGTGCCAGCAGTCCGGACAGGGGAACGGGGTTATGGTTCTTC
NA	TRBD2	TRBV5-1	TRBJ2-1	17	CASSLERLAGGYNEQFF	TGCGCCAGCAGCTTGGAGAGACTAGCGGGGGGCTACAATGAGCAGTTCTTC
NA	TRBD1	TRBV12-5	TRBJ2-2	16	CASGFGTGGSSGELFF	TGTGCTAGTGGTTTCGGGACAGGGGGTAGCAGCGGGGAGCTGTTTTTT
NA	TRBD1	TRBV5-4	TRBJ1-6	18	CASSLLLDRALYNSPLHF	TGTGCCAGCAGCTTGCTACTCGACAGGGCCTTGTATAATTCACCCCTCCACTTT